This T cell receptor (beta chain) was documented in a study of blood T cell repertoires in COVID-19. CDR3 length equals 14 residues. CDR1 is SGHTA and CDR2 is FQGNSA in the germline V gene. V dropped 2 bases and J dropped 4; count of bases not matched to a gene: 4. Only in-frame clones appear in the TCRdb table, and some are missing; sequencing was by immunoSEQ multiplex PCR. The data contain about 100,000 clones, roughly 90% of them singletons. The chain is built from TRBV7-2 and TRBJ1-2; 7 bases fit TRBD1. The sample comprised peripheral blood. This TCR derives from a man aged 35-49 years with active or convalescent COVID-19. The DNA of the CDR3 is TGTGCCAGCAGCTTAAACACAGGGGCCTATGGCTACACCTTC. Translated: CASSLNTGAYGYTF.